These 10 T cell receptor beta chains were sequenced from one sample in a study of CD8 T cells in ankylosing spondylitis. The study's findings and limits: Ankylosing spondylitis blood seemed to carry a telltale TCR beta motif made of about 8 highly homologous variants.

TCRdb reprocessed the 5' RACE reads with MiXCR, giving one entry per CDR3 protein. The sample has about 510,000 distinct CDR3 sequences, about 5.2% seen once. Antigens of these TCRs are unknown. Specimen: blood, either unsorted or a sorted T cell fraction (not recorded which). The source of these receptors is a male donor with ankylosing spondylitis.

There are many counts of this clonotype. The genes are TRBV4-1 and TRBJ1-2; D may be TRBD1 (5 bases). V was trimmed by 0 bases and J by 8 bases, leaving 10 bases between them. Germline V gene sequence: CDR1 MGHRA, CDR2 YSYEKL. The CDR3 has 13 amino acids. The CDR3 protein is CASSQDGTTGYTF. CDR3 nucleotides: TGCGCCAGCAGCCAAGATGGGACCACCGGCTACACCTTC.

This clonotype has only a few counts. The V gene is TRBV7-2, the J gene TRBJ2-1; perhaps D is TRBD1 or TRBD2 (5 bases each). V was clipped by 5 bases and J by 0 bases, with 14 bases between them. Germline CDR1 is SGHTA and CDR2 is FQGNSA. The CDR3 is 16 residues long. The CDR3: CASSKGPPISYNEQFF. The CDR3 nucleotides read TGTGCCAGCAGCAAGGGACCTCCCATCTCCTACAATGAGCAGTTCTTC.

This clonotype has a count of ten or more. This sequence joins TRBV7-2 and TRBJ1-1; D is unclear. Trimming removed 3 bases at V and 5 bases at J, with 13 bases between. This CDR3 has 14 residues. Germline assignment: CDR1 SGHTA and CDR2 FQGNSA. CDR3 nucleotides: TGTGCCAGCAGCTTGATAGGCTGGCGGACTGAAGCTTTCTTT. Translated: CASSLIGWRTEAFF.

This clonotype appeared many times. The rearrangement uses TRBV4-2 and TRBJ2-1; possible D gene TRBD2, 5 bases. This CDR3 spans 13 amino acids. Germline CDR1 LGHNA, CDR2 YNFKEQ. Trimming left V 1 base short and J 8 bases short, with 9 bases between. CDR3 loop: CASSQVLGDEQFF. CDR3 bases: TGTGCCAGCAGCCAAGTTCTCGGGGATGAGCAGTTCTTC.

The sample holds many counts of this clonotype. The chain carries TRBV2 and TRBJ2-7; TRBD1 might be the D (6 bases). Trimming pared 1 base from V and 5 bases from J, leaving 18 bases between. Germline V CDR1 and CDR2: SNHLY, FYNNEI. The CDR3 runs 16 residues. CDR3 sequence reads: CASSEDPGTSIHEQYF. The CDR3 nucleotides read TGTGCCAGCAGTGAAGACCCCGGGACATCGATTCACGAGCAGTACTTC.

This clonotype was observed at least ten times. The chain joins TRBV5-1 to TRBJ1-1; weak D call: TRBD1 (6 bases). Germline V gene data show CDR1 as SGHRS and CDR2 as YFSETQ. Trimming left V 3 bases short and J 0 bases short, with 15 bases between. The CDR3 is made up of 16 amino acids. CDR3 residues: CASSSGTSTMNTEAFF. The CDR3 bases are TGCGCCAGCAGCTCCGGGACAAGCACTATGAACACTGAAGCTTTCTTT.

The chain combines TRBV7-9 with TRBJ2-1; TRBD1 matches at 7 bases. With 5 bases clipped from V and 4 bases from J, the junction kept 11 bases outside the gene matches. There are 16 residues in the CDR3. CDR1 is SEHNR and CDR2 is FQNEAQ in the germline V gene (reference sequence). CDR3 coding DNA: TGTGCCAGCAGCCCAAGTCATGGGACAGAGTACAATGAGCAGTTCTTC. Translation gives CASSPSHGTEYNEQFF.

V usage is TRBV6-2 or TRBV6-3 and J usage is TRBJ2-5, with D hard to call. Trimming took off 11 bases at V and 0 bases at J, with 13 bases between the two ends. The CDR3 extends over 13 amino acids. Germline lookup yields CDR1 MNHEY and CDR2 SVGEGT. CDR3 in DNA: TGTGCCTGCACCCCCCGGTACCAAGAGACCCAGTACTTC. The encoded protein is CACTPRYQETQYF.

Ten or more counts support this clonotype. The chain links TRBV27 to TRBJ1-2; 7 bases are a match to TRBD1. CDR1 is MNHEY and CDR2 is SMNVEV in the germline V gene (reference sequence). With 3 bases clipped from V and 2 bases from J, the junction kept 3 bases outside the gene matches. The CDR3 has 14 residues. In nucleotides, the CDR3 is TGTGCCAGCAGTTTTACAGGGGACAACTATGGCTACACCTTC. Its translation: CASSFTGDNYGYTF.

This clonotype was seen ten or more times. V and J are TRBV7-8 and TRBJ2-3; 7 nucleotides align to TRBD2. J gave up 5 bases and V 7 bases, and 12 bases lay outside the gene matches. The CDR3 runs to 15 residues. Germline V gives CDR1 SGHVS, CDR2 FQNEAQ. In DNA, the CDR3 is TGTGCCAGCACCTTTACTAGACTAGCTAGAGATACGCAGTATTTT. This gives the protein CASTFTRLARDTQYF.